This T cell receptor (beta chain) was captured by sequencing in a study of T cells in Graves' hyperthyroidism and ophthalmopathy. The investigators amplified TCR beta CDR3 regions from RNA transcripts. With the HTBI primer set, the TCR CDR3 went through a first round of RT-PCR. In TCRdb, the multiplex PCR reads were re-called with MiXCR into one record per CDR3 protein. The repertoire holds roughly 580,000 distinct CDR3 sequences, with around 13% as singletons. In germline, CDR1 is LNHDA, CDR2 SQIVND (reference sequence). This CDR3 spans 14 amino acids. Trimming left V 3 bases short and J 2 bases short, with 7 bases between. Diagnoses rested on clinical symptoms, serum thyroxine and TRAb, thyroid ultrasound and orbital computed tomography. Study-wide results and caveats: Prediction of ophthalmopathy progression came a median 6.5 months pre-onset.

This clonotype occurred many times. Its target is not known. The TCR was taken from a woman in her 30s with Graves' hyperthyroidism that later progressed to Graves' ophthalmopathy. V and J are TRBV19 and TRBJ1-4; no reliable D call. The sample comprised blood. The CDR3, as DNA: TGTGCCAGTAGTATCTGGAGGACTAATGAAAAACTGTTTTTT. This encodes CASSIWRTNEKLFF. Variable domain in full (rest from reference TRBV19 and TRBJ1-4): DGGITQSPKYLFRKEGQNVTLSCEQNLNHDAMYWYRQDPGQGLRLIYYSQIVNDFQKGDIAEGYSVSREKKESFPLTVTSAQKNPTAFYLCASSIWRTNEKLFFGSGTQLSVL.